Listed below are T cell receptor beta chains from one sample, sequenced in a study of blood T cell repertoires in COVID-19. Measured with immunoSEQ multiplex PCR; TCRdb has only the in-frame clones, and not every one. The sample consists of approximately 190,000 clones, over 75% of them appearing once. The sample taken for sequencing was peripheral blood. These receptors were collected from a man aged 50-59 years with acute or convalescent COVID-19. Each CDR3 is given with its conserved first and last residue. A D gene is named only where the DNA matches it firmly. Not every row has a clone size; where given, it reads once, few, many or a size class.

d_gene	abundance	v_gene	j_gene	CDR3aa	CDR3nt
-	-	TRBV19	TRBJ1-5	CASSITENQPQHF	TGTGCCAGTAGTATAACGGAGAATCAGCCCCAGCATTTT
TRBD1	-	TRBV30	TRBJ1-2	CAWSEGTGLNYGYTF	TGTGCCTGGAGCGAGGGGACAGGACTTAACTATGGCTACACCTTC
TRBD2	-	TRBV7-9	TRBJ2-7	CASSLRDSGTEQYF	TGTGCCAGCAGCTTACGGGATAGCGGGACCGAGCAGTACTTC
-	-	TRBV10-1	TRBJ2-5	CASSEGGRGPGRETQYF	TGCGCCAGCAGTGAGGGCGGGCGGGGGCCTGGGAGAGAGACCCAGTACTTC
-	-	TRBV19	TRBJ1-1	CASSSGGGVNTEAFF	TGTGCCAGTAGTTCAGGTGGAGGGGTGAACACTGAAGCTTTCTTT
TRBD2	-	TRBV9	TRBJ2-5	CASSVGPGLGLETQYF	TGTGCCAGCAGCGTAGGCCCGGGACTAGGTCTGGAGACCCAGTACTTC
-	-	TRBV28	TRBJ2-2	CASTAAGEGRGELFF	TGTGCCAGCACCGCGGCCGGCGAAGGTCGCGGGGAGCTGTTTTTT
-	-	TRBV6-5	TRBJ1-4	CASRAQGRGEEKLFF	TGTGCCAGCAGGGCACAGGGTCGTGGAGAGGAAAAACTGTTTTTT
TRBD1	-	TRBV6-5	TRBJ1-5	CASSSRTGRSNQPQHF	TGTGCCAGCAGTTCACGGACAGGTAGGAGCAATCAGCCCCAGCATTTT
TRBD1	-	TRBV9	TRBJ1-2	CASSPKTGIPYGYTF	TGTGCCAGCAGCCCAAAGACAGGGATCCCCTATGGCTACACCTTC
TRBD1	-	TRBV7-2	TRBJ1-2	CASSVNRGYGYTF	TGTGCCAGCAGCGTTAACAGGGGCTATGGCTACACCTTC
TRBD1	-	TRBV7-8	TRBJ1-4	CASSYTGVGEKLFF	TGTGCCAGCAGCTATACAGGGGTCGGTGAAAAACTGTTTTTT
-	-	TRBV9	TRBJ2-5	CASSVEMVGETQYF	TGTGCCAGCAGCGTAGAAATGGTCGGGGAGACCCAGTACTTC
TRBD1	once	TRBV29-1	TRBJ2-5	CSVDTGGQETQYF	TGCAGCGTTGACACAGGGGGACAAGAGACCCAGTACTTC
TRBD1	-	TRBV28	TRBJ1-5	CASSPIGQGSNQPQHF	TGTGCCAGCAGTCCTATTGGACAGGGAAGCAATCAGCCCCAGCATTTT
-	-	TRBV9	TRBJ1-6	CASSFSGDNSPLHF	TGTGCCAGCAGCTTCTCAGGGGATAATTCACCCCTCCACTTT
-	-	TRBV4-3	TRBJ1-4	CASSQERANEKLFF	TGCGCCAGCAGCCAAGAGAGGGCTAATGAAAAACTGTTTTTT
TRBD2	-	TRBV5-4	TRBJ2-3	CASRKAGGTDTQYF	TGTGCCAGCAGAAAAGCGGGAGGCACAGATACGCAGTATTTT
-	once	TRBV2	TRBJ2-7	CASSAPYGTTYEQYF	TGTGCCAGCAGTGCCCCTTACGGGACAACTTACGAGCAGTACTTC
TRBD2	-	TRBV9	TRBJ2-3	CASSALAGGHFDTQYF	TGTGCCAGCAGCGCCCTAGCGGGAGGGCATTTCGATACGCAGTATTTT
-	-	TRBV5-1	TRBJ1-6	CASSLALGPAGSPLHF	TGCGCCAGCAGCTTGGCCCTCGGCCCGGCAGGATCACCCCTCCACTTT
TRBD1	-	TRBV9	TRBJ2-3	CASSGTGGTDTQYF	TGTGCCAGCAGCGGTACAGGGGGCACAGATACGCAGTATTTT